A selection of T cell receptor beta chains follows, all from one sample in a study of cytotoxic CD8 clonotypes in ibrutinib-treated CLL. Data came from immunoSEQ multiplex PCR; TCRdb stores just in-frame clones and leaves some out. The table lists 10,000 to 15,000 clones, about 62% of them singletons. This specimen consisted of PBMCs, obtained before ibrutinib treatment. Receptor source: a human donor with chronic lymphocytic leukemia. Each CDR3 is given with its conserved first and last residue. The order of the fields is J gene, V gene, CDR3 protein.

TRBJ2-7 | TRBV7-9 | CASSETASSYEQYF
TRBJ1-2 | TRBV30 | CACPVIYGYTF
TRBJ2-3 | TRBV6-1 | CASSERVGQVARTDTQYF
TRBJ1-1 | TRBV29-1 | CSVRTGSGSEAFF
TRBJ2-3 | TRBV7-2 | CASSLAFSGGADTQYF
TRBJ1-6 | TRBV4-1 | CASSLTGDSYNSPLHF
TRBJ1-1 | TRBV5-7 | CASSSSRTGFDTEAFF
TRBJ2-5 | TRBV5-1 | CASSYGQGGETQYF
TRBJ1-1 | TRBV28 | CASSFGGVTEAFF
TRBJ2-1 | TRBV19 | CASSIRSGANEQFF
TRBJ2-7 | TRBV4-1 | CASSHGTGGYYEQYF
TRBJ1-4 | TRBV6-1 | CASRRDRGRGEKLFF
TRBJ2-7 | TRBV30 | CAWTGVRYEQYF
TRBJ1-4 | TRBV28 | CASSPGQLLNEKLFF
TRBJ2-5 | TRBV27 | CASSFQGAGETQYF
TRBJ1-6 | TRBV7-3 | CASSSRQASYNSPLHF
TRBJ2-5 | TRBV18 | CASSLLAVQETQYF
TRBJ2-1 | TRBV5-1 | CASSSQGAYNEQFF
TRBJ2-2 | TRBV2 | CASTSSRTGELFF
TRBJ1-6 | TRBV19 | CASSIGTLGNSPLHF
TRBJ1-2 | TRBV27 | CASRSRGYGYTF
TRBJ2-7 | TRBV7-2 | CASSRSSPYEQYF
TRBJ2-7 | TRBV5-1 | CASSLDGSSYEQYF
TRBJ2-3 | TRBV5-1 | CASSSGQGADTQYF
TRBJ1-1 | TRBV9 | CASSKWVQNTEAFF
TRBJ1-3 | TRBV6-4 | CASSFPWERQGSGNTIYF
TRBJ1-5 | TRBV11-2 | CASSLDYPNNQPQHF
TRBJ1-5 | TRBV6-6 | CASITSRNQPQHF
TRBJ2-1 | TRBV25-1 | CASNRDSYNEQFF
TRBJ2-1 | TRBV7-9 | CASRFMRHEQFF
TRBJ2-7 | TRBV5-1 | CASRAGQGADEQYF
TRBJ2-2 | TRBV12-2 | CASRLGHLGTGELFF